These 25 T cell receptor beta chains were all obtained from the same sample, sequenced in a study of OX40 agonist ivuxolimab in advanced cancers. TCRdb's copy holds only in-frame clones and misses some; the assay was immunoSEQ multiplex PCR. The table includes around 100,000 clones, around 87% detected once. The sequences come from CD4+ or CD8+ T cells sorted from blood, collected in a trial of the OX40 agonist ivuxolimab. These receptors were collected from an adult with an advanced solid tumor such as melanoma, head and neck, liver or kidney cancer.

The rearrangement links TRBV5-1 to TRBJ2-7; D gene uncertain. The CDR3 sequence is 12 residues long. V lost 0 bases and J lost 5, with 6 bases in between. Looked up from germline, CDR1 is SGHRS and CDR2 is YFSETQ. CDR3 amino acids: CASSLGVHEQYF. CDR3 sequence (DNA): TGCGCCAGCAGCTTGGGTGTCCACGAGCAGTACTTC.

The J gene is TRBJ1-1, the V gene TRBV5-1; D may be TRBD1 (6 bases). Germline loops: CDR1 SGHRS, CDR2 YFSETQ. This CDR3 contains 15 residues. V lost 4 bases to trimming and J lost 4 bases, with 17 bases between them. The CDR3 region is CASSPLQGSTTEAFF. CDR3 bases: TGCGCCAGCAGCCCCCTTCAGGGGTCCACCACTGAAGCTTTCTTT. The full variable domain, with the rest looked up from reference TRBV5-1 and TRBJ1-1, is KAGVTQTPRYLIKTRGQQVTLSCSPISGHRSVSWYQQTPGQGLQFLFEYFSETQRNKGNFPGRFSGRQFSNSRSEMNVSTLELGDSALYLCASSPLQGSTTEAFFGQGTRLTVV.

In DNA, the CDR3 is TGTGCCAGCAGTGAACGCTTCTATGGCTACACCTTC. Amino acids: CASSERFYGYTF. The rearrangement uses TRBV25-1 and TRBJ1-2; D is unresolved. V lost 2 bases to trimming and J lost 4 bases, with 5 bases between them. Germline loops: CDR1 MGHDK, CDR2 SYGVNS. The CDR3 length is 12 residues.

The J gene is TRBJ2-3, the V gene TRBV2; 11 positions match TRBD2. Trimming took 4 bases from V and 0 from J; bases not matched to a gene: 3. CDR3 length: 16 amino acids. Looked up from germline, CDR1 is SNHLY and CDR2 is FYNNEI. The DNA for the CDR3 is TGTGCCAGCAGTGGCAGACTAGCGGGGAGCACAGATACGCAGTATTTT. Its translation is CASSGRLAGSTDTQYF.

This clone was observed a single time. The chain has TRBV5-1 and TRBJ1-3; D is possibly TRBD1 (6 bases). The CDR3 length is 15 residues. The germline V gene has CDR1 SGHRS and CDR2 YFSETQ. V dropped 2 bases and J dropped 7 bases, with 16 bases sitting between them. CDR3 bases: TGCGCCAGCAGCTTAGGGGGGTGGCCACCCAACACCATATATTTT. Translation gives CASSLGGWPPNTIYF.

The rearrangement links TRBV7-8 to TRBJ2-5, with D possibly TRBD1 on 5 matching bases. Trimming pared 5 bases from V and 4 bases from J, leaving 11 bases between. The CDR3 runs 13 residues. Germline assignment: CDR1 SGHVS and CDR2 FQNEAQ. CDR3 in DNA: TGTGCCAGCAGCCCTCGACAGCTAGAGACCCAGTACTTC. As protein: CASSPRQLETQYF.

J is TRBJ1-1 and V is TRBV2; a weak D match, TRBD1 (6 bases). CDR1 and CDR2 from the germline V gene are SNHLY and FYNNEI. There are 13 residues in the CDR3. V lost 5 bases and J 5 bases, leaving 12 bases between the germline ends. The CDR3 sequence is CASSIGGRTEAFF. The CDR3 DNA is TGTGCCAGCAGTATAGGGGGGAGGACTGAAGCTTTCTTT.

This clone was seen only a few times. V and J are TRBV19 and TRBJ2-5; 7 bases line up with TRBD1. V lost 3 bases and J lost 5; bases outside the gene matches: 9. Germline-derived CDR1 and CDR2 are LNHDA and SQIVND (reference sequence). This CDR3 comprises 15 residues. CDR3 in amino acids: CASSISQGVGETQYF. CDR3 DNA sequence: TGTGCCAGTAGTATCTCGCAGGGGGTCGGGGAGACCCAGTACTTC.

CDR3 amino acids: CASSAQDRGATEAFF. The CDR3 DNA reads TGTGCCAGCAGTGCCCAGGACAGGGGCGCCACTGAAGCTTTCTTT. V gene TRBV25-1 combines with J gene TRBJ1-1; TRBD1 aligns across 9 bases. The V and J ends lost 4 bases and 4 bases, in that order; junction bases with no gene match: 7. The V gene's germline CDR1 is MGHDK and CDR2 SYGVNS. This CDR3 comprises 15 residues.

This rearrangement joins TRBV7-3 to TRBJ2-1, with D possibly matching TRBD2 (5 bases). Trimming removed 2 bases from V and 6 bases from J, with 8 bases in between. Germline V gene sequence: CDR1 SGHTA, CDR2 FQGTGA. The CDR3 contains 13 residues. Written as DNA, the CDR3 is TGTGCCAGCAGCTTAGAGGGTTTCAATGAGCAGTTCTTC. As protein: CASSLEGFNEQFF.

J is TRBJ2-1 and V is TRBV27, with 9 nucleotides matching TRBD1. CDR3 size: 16 residues. The germline V gene encodes CDR1 MNHEY and CDR2 SMNVEV (reference sequence). The ends lost 3 bases at V and 7 bases at J; junction bases unmatched: 10. As DNA, the CDR3 is TGTGCCAGCAGTTTGGTGAGGACAGGGGTTATTAATGAGCAGTTCTTC. It specifies CASSLVRTGVINEQFF.

The J gene is TRBJ2-3, the V gene TRBV19; D gene unclear. V was shortened by 5 bases and J by 1 base, with 13 bases between the two germline ends. The CDR3 has 15 residues. Germline lookup yields CDR1 LNHDA and CDR2 SQIVND (reference sequence). CDR3 DNA sequence: TGTGCCAGTAGTGCCGGATCGGTTGGCACAGATACGCAGTATTTT. Its protein is CASSAGSVGTDTQYF. Variable domain in full (rest from reference TRBV19 and TRBJ2-3): DGGITQSPKYLFRKEGQNVTLSCEQNLNHDAMYWYRQDPGQGLRLIYYSQIVNDFQKGDIAEGYSVSREKKESFPLTVTSAQKNPTAFYLCASSAGSVGTDTQYFGPGTRLTVL.

J is TRBJ1-5 and V is TRBV20-1; D gene ambiguous. The CDR3 is 11 amino acids. With 3 bases removed from V and 8 bases from J, the gap between germline ends came to 8 bases. Germline V lookup: CDR1 DFQATT, CDR2 SNEGSKA (reference sequence). The CDR3 region is CSASAVEPQHF. The CDR3 DNA sequence: TGCAGTGCTAGCGCTGTCGAGCCCCAGCATTTT.

The rearrangement uses TRBV4-1 and TRBJ2-1, with 10 bases aligning to TRBD2. This CDR3 comprises 15 residues. The V segment lost 3 bases and the J segment 3 bases; nucleotides outside the gene matches: 2. Looked up from germline, CDR1 is MGHRA and CDR2 is YSYEKL. In DNA form, the CDR3 reads TGCGCCAGCAGCCATAGCGGGGGGAGCTACAATGAGCAGTTCTTC. Translating it yields CASSHSGGSYNEQFF.

The rearrangement joins TRBV7-2 to TRBJ2-1, with a tentative D call TRBD1 (6 bases). The CDR3 runs to 16 residues. Trimming removed 5 bases from V and 2 bases from J, with 16 bases in between. Per germline, CDR1 SGHTA and CDR2 FQGNSA. The CDR3 loop reads CASSPTRTDPYNEQFF. The CDR3 nucleotides are TGTGCCAGCAGCCCGACCCGGACAGACCCCTACAATGAGCAGTTCTTC.

This sequence joins TRBV21-1 and TRBJ2-7; the D call TRBD1 from the table was never checked on the DNA. TRBV21-1 constitutes a pseudogene. The CDR3 contains 14 residues. CDR3 loop: CASSRLQGSYEQYF. The CDR3 coding sequence is TGTGCCAGCAGCAGATTACAGGGTTCGTACGAGCAGTACTTC.

The rearrangement joins TRBV23-1 to TRBJ1-3, with D hard to call. TRBV23-1 has ORF status, its function being uncertain. The CDR3 is 16 amino acids. Trimming removed 8 bases from V and 0 bases from J, with 17 bases in between. Here the CDR3 reads CASPGRGRSSGNTIYF. The CDR3 nucleotides are TGCGCCAGCCCCGGGCGGGGTCGGAGCTCTGGAAACACCATATATTTT.

The chain links TRBV5-5 to TRBJ2-1; 10 bases align to TRBD2. J gave up 10 bases and V 2 bases, and 9 bases lay outside the gene matches. Germline CDR1 SGHKS, CDR2 YYEKEE (reference sequence). The CDR3 is 15 residues long. DNA of the CDR3: TGTGCCAGCAGCTTCGCAGGCCTAGCGGGAGAAGAGCAGTTCTTC. Translated, it gives CASSFAGLAGEEQFF.

This clone was detected only a few times. Other DNA sequences within the sample encode an identical CDR3. This chain connects TRBV5-1 to TRBJ2-5; unclear D gene. Looked up from germline, CDR1 is SGHRS and CDR2 is YFSETQ. V was trimmed by 0 bases and J by 4 bases, leaving 4 bases between them. The CDR3 covers 12 residues. This CDR3 reads CASSLDGETQYF. CDR3 in DNA: TGCGCCAGCAGCTTGGACGGAGAGACCCAGTACTTC.

The gene calls are TRBV9 and TRBJ1-1; D might be TRBD1 (6 bases). The CDR3 covers 15 residues. V was trimmed by 4 bases and J by 6 bases, leaving 19 bases between them. Germline lookup yields CDR1 SGDLS and CDR2 YYNGEE. CDR3 nucleotides: TGTGCCAGCAGCACGACTGGGGGGCGCGGGGCTGAAGCTTTCTTT. Protein: CASSTTGGRGAEAFF. Looking up the rest from reference TRBV9 and TRBJ1-1 gives the full variable domain: DSGVTQTPKHLITATGQRVTLRCSPRSGDLSVYWYQQSLDQGLQFLIQYYNGEERAKGNILERFSAQQFPDLHSELNLSSLELGDSALYFCASSTTGGRGAEAFFGQGTRLTVV.

The V and J genes are TRBV7-9 and TRBJ2-5; weak D call: TRBD2 (6 bases). Germline V gene lookup returns CDR1 SEHNR and CDR2 FQNEAQ (reference sequence). The V and J ends lost 7 bases and 4 bases respectively, with 10 bases between them. The CDR3 totals 12 residues. The chain's CDR3 is CASKTGGETQYF. DNA of the CDR3: TGTGCCAGCAAAACCGGGGGAGAGACCCAGTACTTC.

The chain carries TRBV5-1 and TRBJ1-4; a possible D gene is TRBD1 (5 bases). CDR1 is SGHRS and CDR2 is YFSETQ in the germline V gene. The length of the CDR3 is 14 residues. V shed 0 bases and J shed 8 bases, with 11 bases lying between them. CDR3 in amino acids: CASSLAGGNEKLFF. The DNA of the CDR3 is TGCGCCAGCAGCTTGGCGGGGGGGAACGAAAAACTGTTTTTT.

J is TRBJ2-4 and V is TRBV19; D unclear. The CDR3 length is 15 residues. Trimming took 4 bases from V and 0 from J, leaving 10 bases between them. Per germline, CDR1 LNHDA and CDR2 SQIVND (reference sequence). The CDR3 DNA follows: TGTGCCAGTAGTAACGATATTCTAGCCAAAAACATTCAGTACTTC. Protein sequence: CASSNDILAKNIQYF.

This clone was counted between two and nine times. J is TRBJ2-1 and V is TRBV5-1, with 10 bases aligning to TRBD1. Germline CDR1 reads SGHRS; CDR2 reads YFSETQ. J was trimmed by 4 bases and V by 9 bases; bases with no gene match: 10. The CDR3 spans 15 residues. CDR3 bases: TGCGCCACTACTCGGGACAGGGGTCTTTACAATGAGCAGTTCTTC. Translating it yields CATTRDRGLYNEQFF.

CDR3 loop: CASSAQDLAGRAFF. The CDR3 nucleotides are TGTGCCAGCAGCGCTCAGGACCTCGCCGGAAGAGCTTTCTTT. The chain recombines TRBV9 with TRBJ1-1; D not resolved. This CDR3 spans 14 amino acids. Germline V lookup: CDR1 SGDLS, CDR2 YYNGEE. Trimming cost V 3 bases and J 10 bases, with 19 bases left between them.